A selection of T cell receptor beta chains follows, all from one sample in a study of cytomegalovirus exposure and HLA in healthy donors. The table came from immunoSEQ multiplex PCR; TCRdb's copy has only in-frame clones and leaves some out. The data contain 100,000 to 150,000 clones, roughly 88% of them singletons. Sequenced material: PBMCs. These receptors originate from a boy aged 5 to 17 in good health and CMV-seronegative. CDR3s include the opening cysteine and the closing phenylalanine or tryptophan. D genes are given only for firm matches. The listing skips clone size in some rows; elsewhere it reads once, few, many or a size class.

j_gene: TRBJ1-2; v_gene: TRBV5-4; abundance: few; d_gene: -; CDR3aa: CASSTIQVNYGYTF; CDR3nt: TGTGCCAGCAGCACGATTCAGGTTAACTATGGCTACACCTTC
j_gene: TRBJ2-5; v_gene: TRBV7-2; abundance: -; d_gene: -; CDR3aa: CASSLSGSQETQYF; CDR3nt: TGTGCCAGCAGCTTGTCTGGCTCGCAAGAGACCCAGTACTTC
j_gene: TRBJ1-4; v_gene: TRBV5-1; abundance: -; d_gene: -; CDR3aa: CASSLGVGGGTNEKLFF; CDR3nt: TGCGCCAGCAGCCTGGGCGTGGGCGGCGGGACTAATGAAAAACTGTTTTTT
j_gene: TRBJ2-2; v_gene: TRBV5-1; abundance: -; d_gene: TRBD2; CDR3aa: CASSLTSGANTGELFF; CDR3nt: TGCGCCAGCAGCTTGACTAGCGGGGCGAACACCGGGGAGCTGTTTTTT
j_gene: TRBJ1-2; v_gene: TRBV18; abundance: once; d_gene: -; CDR3aa: CASSPSGGNYGYTF; CDR3nt: TGTGCCAGCTCACCATCCGGGGGGAACTATGGCTACACCTTC
j_gene: TRBJ2-1; v_gene: TRBV6-5; abundance: few; d_gene: TRBD2; CDR3aa: CASRLGLAGTSEQFF; CDR3nt: TGTGCCAGCAGACTGGGACTAGCGGGGACATCGGAGCAGTTCTTC
j_gene: TRBJ2-7; v_gene: TRBV5-4; abundance: -; d_gene: TRBD1; CDR3aa: CASSSGTAPYEQYF; CDR3nt: TGTGCCAGCAGCTCCGGGACAGCCCCCTACGAGCAGTACTTC
j_gene: TRBJ1-5; v_gene: TRBV9; abundance: -; d_gene: TRBD1; CDR3aa: CASSAGGAGQPQHF; CDR3nt: TGTGCCAGCAGCGCAGGGGGCGCGGGTCAGCCCCAGCATTTT
j_gene: TRBJ2-3; v_gene: TRBV14; abundance: -; d_gene: -; CDR3aa: CASSRAHGGPHTQYF; CDR3nt: TGTGCCAGCAGCCGGGCCCACGGGGGACCGCATACGCAGTATTTT
j_gene: TRBJ2-5; v_gene: TRBV4-3; abundance: -; d_gene: -; CDR3aa: CASSQDKKSGTQYF; CDR3nt: TGCGCCAGCAGCCAAGATAAGAAGAGTGGGACCCAGTACTTC
j_gene: TRBJ1-3; v_gene: TRBV4-1; abundance: -; d_gene: -; CDR3aa: CASSQVPGDGNTIYF; CDR3nt: TGCGCCAGCAGCCAAGTGCCAGGGGACGGAAACACCATATATTTT
j_gene: TRBJ1-6; v_gene: TRBV7-3; abundance: -; d_gene: TRBD1; CDR3aa: CASSLTDETGGNNSPLHF; CDR3nt: TGTGCCAGCAGCTTAACGGATGAGACAGGGGGAAATAATTCACCCCTCCACTTT
j_gene: TRBJ2-1; v_gene: TRBV18; abundance: -; d_gene: TRBD1; CDR3aa: CASSPGMTGTGQYNEQFF; CDR3nt: TGTGCCAGCTCACCAGGGATGACCGGGACAGGTCAATACAATGAGCAGTTCTTC
j_gene: TRBJ1-2; v_gene: TRBV5-6; abundance: -; d_gene: -; CDR3aa: CASSLGRDYGYTF; CDR3nt: TGTGCCAGCAGCTTGGGCAGGGACTATGGCTACACCTTC
j_gene: TRBJ2-1; v_gene: TRBV5-1; abundance: few; d_gene: -; CDR3aa: CASSLRLSPYNEQFF; CDR3nt: TGCGCCAGCAGTCTGCGGCTTTCTCCCTACAATGAGCAGTTCTTC
j_gene: TRBJ2-2; v_gene: TRBV19; abundance: -; d_gene: TRBD2; CDR3aa: CASRWGGTGELFF; CDR3nt: TGTGCCAGTAGATGGGGGGGTACCGGGGAGCTGTTTTTT
j_gene: TRBJ2-3; v_gene: TRBV6-5; abundance: -; d_gene: -; CDR3aa: CASSYGASPDTQYF; CDR3nt: TGTGCCAGCAGTTACGGTGCTAGTCCAGATACGCAGTATTTT
j_gene: TRBJ2-5; v_gene: TRBV7-2; abundance: -; d_gene: TRBD1; CDR3aa: CASSPRQGPLGDLHYF; CDR3nt: TGTGCCAGCAGCCCACGACAGGGTCCTCTTGGGGACCTCCATTACTTC
j_gene: TRBJ1-1; v_gene: TRBV10-2; abundance: -; d_gene: TRBD1; CDR3aa: CASSQGALNTEAFF; CDR3nt: TGCGCCAGCTCACAGGGGGCCCTGAACACTGAAGCTTTCTTT
j_gene: TRBJ1-5; v_gene: TRBV7-2; abundance: -; d_gene: -; CDR3aa: CASSLAGSQGEPQHF; CDR3nt: TGTGCCAGCAGCTTAGCCGGGTCCCAGGGTGAGCCCCAGCATTTT
j_gene: TRBJ2-3; v_gene: TRBV30; abundance: -; d_gene: TRBD2; CDR3aa: CAWSKLAGVDTQYF; CDR3nt: TGTGCCTGGAGTAAACTAGCGGGGGTAGATACGCAGTATTTT
j_gene: TRBJ1-3; v_gene: TRBV7-2; abundance: -; d_gene: -; CDR3aa: CASSRPGTGNTIYF; CDR3nt: TGTGCCAGCAGCCGGCCAGGGACTGGAAACACCATATATTTT
j_gene: TRBJ1-1; v_gene: TRBV19; abundance: -; d_gene: -; CDR3aa: CASSPDPGGGIMNTEAFF; CDR3nt: TGTGCCAGTAGTCCCGATCCCGGGGGAGGAATCATGAACACTGAAGCTTTCTTT
j_gene: TRBJ1-1; v_gene: TRBV19; abundance: -; d_gene: -; CDR3aa: CASWVGREAFF; CDR3nt: TGTGCCAGTTGGGTTGGGCGCGAAGCTTTCTTT
j_gene: TRBJ2-1; v_gene: TRBV27; abundance: -; d_gene: TRBD1; CDR3aa: CASSSRDRVDEQFF; CDR3nt: TGTGCCAGCAGCAGCCGGGACAGGGTCGATGAGCAGTTCTTC
j_gene: TRBJ2-7; v_gene: TRBV19; abundance: -; d_gene: -; CDR3aa: CASSMSLGGYEQYF; CDR3nt: TGTGCCAGTAGTATGTCGCTAGGAGGCTACGAGCAGTACTTC
j_gene: TRBJ1-5; v_gene: TRBV19; abundance: -; d_gene: -; CDR3aa: CASRQYSNQPQHF; CDR3nt: TGTGCCAGTAGACAGTATAGCAATCAGCCCCAGCATTTT
j_gene: TRBJ2-1; v_gene: TRBV7-8; abundance: -; d_gene: TRBD1; CDR3aa: CASSSYTRGPGGEQFF; CDR3nt: TGTGCCAGCAGCTCCTATACTAGGGGACCAGGGGGTGAGCAGTTCTTC
j_gene: TRBJ2-3; v_gene: TRBV9; abundance: -; d_gene: -; CDR3aa: CASSVGGNTDTQYF; CDR3nt: TGTGCCAGCAGCGTAGGAGGGAACACAGATACGCAGTATTTT
j_gene: TRBJ2-3; v_gene: TRBV9; abundance: -; d_gene: TRBD2; CDR3aa: CASSVGLAGSDTQYF; CDR3nt: TGTGCCAGCAGCGTAGGGCTAGCGGGATCAGATACGCAGTATTTT
j_gene: TRBJ2-7; v_gene: TRBV4-2; abundance: -; d_gene: TRBD2; CDR3aa: CASSQDSSGGTYEQYF; CDR3nt: TGTGCCAGCAGCCAAGATAGCAGCGGGGGGACCTACGAGCAGTACTTC
j_gene: TRBJ2-7; v_gene: TRBV4-3; abundance: -; d_gene: TRBD1; CDR3aa: CASSQEGRGPYEQYF; CDR3nt: TGCGCCAGCAGCCAAGAGGGCAGGGGGCCCTACGAGCAGTACTTC
j_gene: TRBJ2-2; v_gene: TRBV19; abundance: -; d_gene: -; CDR3aa: CASSGRTETGELFF; CDR3nt: TGTGCCAGTAGTGGTAGGACAGAAACCGGGGAGCTGTTTTTT